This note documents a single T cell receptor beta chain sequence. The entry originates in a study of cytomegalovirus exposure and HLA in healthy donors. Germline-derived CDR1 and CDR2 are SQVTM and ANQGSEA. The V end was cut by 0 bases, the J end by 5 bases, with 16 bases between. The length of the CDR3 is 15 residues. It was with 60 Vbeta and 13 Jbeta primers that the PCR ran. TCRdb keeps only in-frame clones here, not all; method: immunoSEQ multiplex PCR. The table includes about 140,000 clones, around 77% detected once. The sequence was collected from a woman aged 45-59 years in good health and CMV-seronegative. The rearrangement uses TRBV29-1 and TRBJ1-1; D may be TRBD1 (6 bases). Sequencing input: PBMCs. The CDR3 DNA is TGCAGCGTTGAAGATTCTCGAGGGGGTCGGACTGAAGCTTTCTTT. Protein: CSVEDSRGGRTEAFF.